This T cell receptor beta chain appears in the sequencing data of a study of regulatory T cells in long-lasting Graves disease. Study-wide results and limits: Researchers reported studying only peripheral blood, not thyroid tissue.

Library construction for TCR beta used iRepertoire HTBI primers and Arm-PCR of CDR3 regions. One entry per CDR3 protein results from TCRdb running MiXCR on the multiplex PCR reads. The sample has 350,000 to 450,000 distinct CDR3 sequences, roughly 20% seen once. Regarding time point: persistent/refractory GD, antithyroid drugs over 5 years with positive TRAb. There was RNA extracted from PBMCs, and the TCR library was made from it. The diagnosis of Graves' disease used American Thyroid Association guidelines. This clonotype was counted only a few times. Its antigen is not known. In germline, CDR1 is MNHEY, CDR2 SMNVEV (reference sequence). CDR3 length: 15 amino acids. Trimming at V came to 4 bases and at J to 11 bases, leaving 13 bases not matched to a gene.

Source: peripheral blood mononuclear cells (PBMCs), taken when the disease was refractory, from a patient treated with antithyroid drugs. The chain joins TRBV27 to TRBJ1-2; TRBD1 agrees at 10 bases. The source is a female donor with Graves disease. The DNA of the CDR3 is TGTGCCAGCAGTTCTGCAGGAAGGGACAGGGGTGGGTACACCTTC. The encoded protein is CASSSAGRDRGGYTF.